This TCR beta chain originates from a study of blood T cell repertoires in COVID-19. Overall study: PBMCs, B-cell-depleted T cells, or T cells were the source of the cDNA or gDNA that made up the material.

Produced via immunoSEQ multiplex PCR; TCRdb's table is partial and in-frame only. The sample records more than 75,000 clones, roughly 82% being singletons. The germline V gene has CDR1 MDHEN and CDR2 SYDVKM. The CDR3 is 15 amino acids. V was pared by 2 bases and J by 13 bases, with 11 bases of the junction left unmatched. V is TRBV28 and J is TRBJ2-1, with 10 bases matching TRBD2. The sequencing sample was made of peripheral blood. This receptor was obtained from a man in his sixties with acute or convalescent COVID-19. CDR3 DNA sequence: TGTGCCAGCAGTTTAATGGCTAGCGGGAGTCGACGACAGTTCTTC. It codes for CASSLMASGSRRQFF.